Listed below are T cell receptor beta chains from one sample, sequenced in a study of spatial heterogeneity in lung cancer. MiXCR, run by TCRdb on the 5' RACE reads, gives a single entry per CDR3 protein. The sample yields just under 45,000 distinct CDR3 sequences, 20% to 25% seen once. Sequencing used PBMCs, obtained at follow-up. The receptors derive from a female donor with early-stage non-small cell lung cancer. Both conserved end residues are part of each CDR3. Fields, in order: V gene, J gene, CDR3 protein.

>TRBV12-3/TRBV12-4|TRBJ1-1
CASSLGGEAFF
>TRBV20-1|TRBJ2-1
CSAGGQGTNEQFF
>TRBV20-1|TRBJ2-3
CSATGLAGGHTDTQYF
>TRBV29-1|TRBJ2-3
CSGGLAGITDTQYF
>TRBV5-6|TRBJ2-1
CASSQAGDAYNEQFF
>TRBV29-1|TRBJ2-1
CSVAGAIYNEQFF
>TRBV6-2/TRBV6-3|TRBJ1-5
CASSSPGGNQPQHF
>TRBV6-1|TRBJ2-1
CASSVSYNEQFF
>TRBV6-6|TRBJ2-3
CASKGQDDTDTQYF
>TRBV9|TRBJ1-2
CASRGQRSGYGYTF
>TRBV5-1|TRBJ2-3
CASSLAGDLIYTQYF
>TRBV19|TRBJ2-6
CASIPRPGQGITGANVLTF
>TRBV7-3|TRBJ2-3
CASSFQPSTDTQYF
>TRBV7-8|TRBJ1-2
CASSPRRTGATRGYTF
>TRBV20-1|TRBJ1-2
CSASGGGEGYTF
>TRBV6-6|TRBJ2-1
CASSYLGGNYNEQFF
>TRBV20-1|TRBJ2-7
CSASGTQGEQYF
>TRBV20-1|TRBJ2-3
CSAYGLAGGQADTQYF
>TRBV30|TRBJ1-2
CAVGSGGYTF
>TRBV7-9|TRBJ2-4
CASSLGTGGSAKNIQYF
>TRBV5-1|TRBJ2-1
CASSSRTGFLRGSYNEQFF
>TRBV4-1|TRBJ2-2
CASSHIAGHTGELFF
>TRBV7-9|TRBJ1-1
CASSLPQGNTEAFF
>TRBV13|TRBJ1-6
CASSLQGINSPLHF
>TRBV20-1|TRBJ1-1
CSARVLGQAVTEAFF
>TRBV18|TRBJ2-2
CASSPPGGLVVGELFF
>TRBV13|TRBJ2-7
CASTRVTVDNEQYF
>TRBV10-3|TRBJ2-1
CAISESGGLAGANNEQFF
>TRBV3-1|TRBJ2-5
CASSQGTGRETQYF
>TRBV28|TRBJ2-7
CASSPTEQGTYEQYF
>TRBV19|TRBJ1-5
CASTIDHSNQPQHF
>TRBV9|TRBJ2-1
CASNPRGGTYNEQFF
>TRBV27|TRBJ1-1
CASRPGGSTEAFF
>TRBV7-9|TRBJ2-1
CASSFLEYNEQFF
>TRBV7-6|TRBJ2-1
CASSLAGLEQFF
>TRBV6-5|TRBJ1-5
CASSSTDSQGPQHF
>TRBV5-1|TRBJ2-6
CASTPPGQLSGANVLTF
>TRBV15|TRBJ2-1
CATSRDLVGQGPFF
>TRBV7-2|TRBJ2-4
CASSLSRTANIQYF
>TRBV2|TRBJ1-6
CASSSQGADNSPLHF